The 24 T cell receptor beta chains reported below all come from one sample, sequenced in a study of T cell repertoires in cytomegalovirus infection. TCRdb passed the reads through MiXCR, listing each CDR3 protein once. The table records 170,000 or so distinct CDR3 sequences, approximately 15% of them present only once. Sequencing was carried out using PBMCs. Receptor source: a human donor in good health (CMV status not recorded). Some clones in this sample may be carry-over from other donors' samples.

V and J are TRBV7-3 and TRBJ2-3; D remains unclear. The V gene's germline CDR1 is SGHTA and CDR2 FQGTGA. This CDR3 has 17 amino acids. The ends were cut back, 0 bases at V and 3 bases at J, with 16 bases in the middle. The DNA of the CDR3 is TGTGCCAGCAGCTTAACCCACTTACTGGCGGAGACAGATACGCAGTATTTT. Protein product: CASSLTHLLAETDTQYF.

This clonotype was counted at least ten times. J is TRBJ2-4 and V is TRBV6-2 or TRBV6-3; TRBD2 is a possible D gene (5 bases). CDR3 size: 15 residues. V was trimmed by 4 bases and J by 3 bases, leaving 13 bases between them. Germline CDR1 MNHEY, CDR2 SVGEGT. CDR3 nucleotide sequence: TGTGCCAGCAGTTCTTACTCACGGGACAAAAACATTCAGTACTTC. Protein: CASSSYSRDKNIQYF.

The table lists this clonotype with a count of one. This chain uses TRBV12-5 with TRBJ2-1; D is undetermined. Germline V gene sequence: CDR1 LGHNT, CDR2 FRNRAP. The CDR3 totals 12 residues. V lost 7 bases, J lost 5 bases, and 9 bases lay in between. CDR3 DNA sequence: TGTGCTAGTGCTACAGATAACAATGAGCAGTTCTTC. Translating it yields CASATDNNEQFF. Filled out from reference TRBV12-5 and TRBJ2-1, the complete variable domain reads DARVTQTPRHKVTEMGQEVTMRCQPILGHNTVFWYRQTMMQGLELLAYFRNRAPLDDSGMPKDRFSAEMPDATLATLKIQPSEPRDSAVYFCASATDNNEQFFGPGTRLTVL.

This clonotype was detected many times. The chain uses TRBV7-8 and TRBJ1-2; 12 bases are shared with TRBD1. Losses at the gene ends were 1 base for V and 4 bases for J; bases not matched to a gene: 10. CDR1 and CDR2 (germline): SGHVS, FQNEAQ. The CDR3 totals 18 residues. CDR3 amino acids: CASSLEGQGAKVSYGYTF. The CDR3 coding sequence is TGTGCCAGCAGCTTAGAGGGACAGGGGGCGAAAGTATCCTATGGCTACACCTTC.

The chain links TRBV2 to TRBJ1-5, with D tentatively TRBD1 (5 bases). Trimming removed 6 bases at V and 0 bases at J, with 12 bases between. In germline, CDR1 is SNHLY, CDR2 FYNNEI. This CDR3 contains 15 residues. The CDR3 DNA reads TGTGCCAGCAGCTCCCGACAGACTAGCAATCAGCCCCAGCATTTT. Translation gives CASSSRQTSNQPQHF.

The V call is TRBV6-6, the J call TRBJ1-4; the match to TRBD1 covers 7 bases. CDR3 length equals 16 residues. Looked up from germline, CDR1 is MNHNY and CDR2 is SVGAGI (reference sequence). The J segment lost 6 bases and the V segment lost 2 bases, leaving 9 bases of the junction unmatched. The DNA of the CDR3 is TGTGCCAGCAGTTACCCTCCGACAGGGTTGTATGAAAAACTGTTTTTT. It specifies CASSYPPTGLYEKLFF.

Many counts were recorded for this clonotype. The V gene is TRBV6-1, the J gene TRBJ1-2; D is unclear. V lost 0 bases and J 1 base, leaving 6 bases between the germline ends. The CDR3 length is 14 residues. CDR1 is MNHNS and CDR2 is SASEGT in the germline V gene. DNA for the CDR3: TGTGCCAGCAGTGAAGCCCGTGGTAACTATGGCTACACCTTC. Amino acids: CASSEARGNYGYTF.

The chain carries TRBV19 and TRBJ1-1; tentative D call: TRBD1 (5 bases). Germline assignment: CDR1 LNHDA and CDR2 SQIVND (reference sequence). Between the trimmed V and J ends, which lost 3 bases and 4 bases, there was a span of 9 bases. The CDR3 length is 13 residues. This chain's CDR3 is CASSIDRSTEAFF. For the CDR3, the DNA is TGTGCCAGTAGTATCGACAGATCCACTGAAGCTTTCTTT.

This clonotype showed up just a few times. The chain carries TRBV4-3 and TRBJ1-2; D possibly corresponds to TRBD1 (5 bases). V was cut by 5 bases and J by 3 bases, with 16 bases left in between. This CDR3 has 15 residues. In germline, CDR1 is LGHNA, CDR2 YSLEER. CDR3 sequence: CASSGGRGGDYGYTF. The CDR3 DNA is TGCGCCAGCAGCGGGGGTCGGGGCGGGGACTATGGCTACACCTTC.

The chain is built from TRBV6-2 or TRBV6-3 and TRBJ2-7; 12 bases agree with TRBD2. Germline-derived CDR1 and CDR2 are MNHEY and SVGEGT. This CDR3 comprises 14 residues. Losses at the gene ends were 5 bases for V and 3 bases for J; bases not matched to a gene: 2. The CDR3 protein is CASSRTSGIYEQYF. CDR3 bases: TGTGCCAGCAGTCGGACTAGCGGGATCTACGAGCAGTACTTC.

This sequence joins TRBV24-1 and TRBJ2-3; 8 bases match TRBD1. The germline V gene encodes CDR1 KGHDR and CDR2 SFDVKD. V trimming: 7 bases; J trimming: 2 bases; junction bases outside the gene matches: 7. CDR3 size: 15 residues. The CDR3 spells CATSLRQGNTDTQYF. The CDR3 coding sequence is TGTGCCACCAGCCTGCGACAGGGGAACACAGATACGCAGTATTTT.

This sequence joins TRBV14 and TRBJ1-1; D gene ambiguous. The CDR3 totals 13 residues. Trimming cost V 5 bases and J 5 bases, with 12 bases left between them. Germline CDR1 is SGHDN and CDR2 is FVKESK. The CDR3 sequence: CASSFTLGTEAFF. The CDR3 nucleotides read TGTGCCAGCAGCTTCACCCTGGGAACTGAAGCTTTCTTT. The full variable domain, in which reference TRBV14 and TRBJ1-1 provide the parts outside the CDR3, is EAGVTQFPSHSVIEKGQTVTLRCDPISGHDNLYWYRRVMGKEIKFLLHFVKESKQDESGMPNNRFLAERTGGTYSTLKVQPAELEDSGVYFCASSFTLGTEAFFGQGTRLTVV.

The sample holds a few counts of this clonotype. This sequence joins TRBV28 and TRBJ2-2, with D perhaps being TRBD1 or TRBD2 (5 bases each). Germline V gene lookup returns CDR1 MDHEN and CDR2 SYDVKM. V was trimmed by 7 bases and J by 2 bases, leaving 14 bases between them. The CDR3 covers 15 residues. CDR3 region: CASTPSGANTGELFF. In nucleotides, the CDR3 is TGTGCCAGCACTCCCTCCGGGGCCAACACCGGGGAGCTGTTTTTT.

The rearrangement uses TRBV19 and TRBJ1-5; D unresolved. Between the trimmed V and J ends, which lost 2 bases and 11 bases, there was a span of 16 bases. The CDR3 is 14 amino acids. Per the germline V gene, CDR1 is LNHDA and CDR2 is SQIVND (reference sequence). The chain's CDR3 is CASSISAGFKAQHF. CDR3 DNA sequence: TGTGCCAGTAGTATAAGCGCCGGATTTAAGGCCCAGCATTTT.

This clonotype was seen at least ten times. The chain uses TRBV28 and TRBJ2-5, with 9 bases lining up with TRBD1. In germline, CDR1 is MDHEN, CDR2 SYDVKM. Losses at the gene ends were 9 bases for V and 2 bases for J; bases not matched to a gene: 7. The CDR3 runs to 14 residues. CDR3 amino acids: CASRTGTGQETQYF. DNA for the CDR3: TGTGCCAGTCGCACCGGGACAGGGCAAGAGACCCAGTACTTC.

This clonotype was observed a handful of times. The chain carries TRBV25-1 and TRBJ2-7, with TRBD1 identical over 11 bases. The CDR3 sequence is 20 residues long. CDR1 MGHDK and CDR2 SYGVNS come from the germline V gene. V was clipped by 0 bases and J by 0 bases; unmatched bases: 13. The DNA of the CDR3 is TGTGCCAGCAGTGAATACCGGTGGGGACAGGGGGAGGGCTTCTCCTACGAGCAGTACTTC. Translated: CASSEYRWGQGEGFSYEQYF.

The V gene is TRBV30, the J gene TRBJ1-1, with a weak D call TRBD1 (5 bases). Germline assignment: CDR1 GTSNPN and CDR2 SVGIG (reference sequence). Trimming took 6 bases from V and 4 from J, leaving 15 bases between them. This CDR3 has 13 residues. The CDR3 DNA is TGTGCCTGCCCACAGGAGATGGGCACTGAAGCTTTCTTT. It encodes CACPQEMGTEAFF.

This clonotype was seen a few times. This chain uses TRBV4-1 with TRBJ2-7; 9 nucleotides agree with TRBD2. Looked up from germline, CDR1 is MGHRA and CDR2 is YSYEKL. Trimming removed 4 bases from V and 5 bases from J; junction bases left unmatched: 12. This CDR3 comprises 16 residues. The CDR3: CASSPTSGRRINEQYF. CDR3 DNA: TGCGCCAGCAGCCCGACTAGCGGCCGGCGAATAAACGAGCAGTACTTC.

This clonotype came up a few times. DNA of the CDR3: TGTGCCAGCTCACCCGGAACACGTCCCTACGAGCAGTACTTC. Residues: CASSPGTRPYEQYF. The chain employs TRBV18 and TRBJ2-7; D gene ambiguous. Per germline, CDR1 KGHSH and CDR2 LQKENI. The CDR3 has 14 residues. The germline V and J ends were trimmed by 3 bases and 2 bases, with 11 bases remaining between them.

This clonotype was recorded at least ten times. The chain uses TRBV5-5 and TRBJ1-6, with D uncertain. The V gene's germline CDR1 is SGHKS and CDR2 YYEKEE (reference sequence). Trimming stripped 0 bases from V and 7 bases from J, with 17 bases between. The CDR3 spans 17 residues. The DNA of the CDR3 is TGTGCCAGCAGCTTGGGTCTAAGAGAACAGCAAAATTCACCCCTCCACTTT. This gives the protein CASSLGLREQQNSPLHF. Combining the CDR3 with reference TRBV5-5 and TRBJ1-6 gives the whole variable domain DAGVTQSPTHLIKTRGQQVTLRCSPISGHKSVSWYQQVLGQGPQFIFQYYEKEERGRGNFPDRFSARQFPNYSSELNVNALLLGDSALYLCASSLGLREQQNSPLHFGNGTRLTVT.

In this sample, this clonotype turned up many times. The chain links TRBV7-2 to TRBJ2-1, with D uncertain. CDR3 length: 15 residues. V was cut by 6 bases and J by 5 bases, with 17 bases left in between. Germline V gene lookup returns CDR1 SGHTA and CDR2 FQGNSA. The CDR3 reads CASSSPLGANNEQFF. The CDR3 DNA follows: TGTGCCAGCAGTTCACCCTTGGGCGCGAACAATGAGCAGTTCTTC.

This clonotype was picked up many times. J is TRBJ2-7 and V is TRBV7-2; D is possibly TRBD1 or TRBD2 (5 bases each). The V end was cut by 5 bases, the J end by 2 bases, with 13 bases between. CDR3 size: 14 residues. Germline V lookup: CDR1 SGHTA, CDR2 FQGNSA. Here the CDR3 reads CASSPPGGAYEQYF. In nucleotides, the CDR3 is TGTGCCAGCAGCCCTCCTGGGGGAGCCTACGAGCAGTACTTC.

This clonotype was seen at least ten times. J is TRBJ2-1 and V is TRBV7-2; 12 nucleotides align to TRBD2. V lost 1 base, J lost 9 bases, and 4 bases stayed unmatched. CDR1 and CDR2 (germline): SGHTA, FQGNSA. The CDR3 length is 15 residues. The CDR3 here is CASSLELAGGPEQFF. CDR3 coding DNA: TGTGCCAGCAGCTTAGAGCTAGCGGGAGGGCCTGAGCAGTTCTTC. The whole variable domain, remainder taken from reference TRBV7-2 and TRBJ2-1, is GAGVSQSPSNKVTEKGKDVELRCDPISGHTALYWYRQSLGQGLEFLIYFQGNSAPDKSGLPSDRFSAERTGGSVSTLTIQRTQQEDSAVYLCASSLELAGGPEQFFGPGTRLTVL.

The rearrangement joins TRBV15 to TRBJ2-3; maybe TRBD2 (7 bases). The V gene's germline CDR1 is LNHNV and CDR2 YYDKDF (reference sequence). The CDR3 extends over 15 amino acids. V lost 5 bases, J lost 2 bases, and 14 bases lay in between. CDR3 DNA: TGTGCCACCAGCGAGGGGGGGACGGACACAGATACGCAGTATTTT. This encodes CATSEGGTDTDTQYF.